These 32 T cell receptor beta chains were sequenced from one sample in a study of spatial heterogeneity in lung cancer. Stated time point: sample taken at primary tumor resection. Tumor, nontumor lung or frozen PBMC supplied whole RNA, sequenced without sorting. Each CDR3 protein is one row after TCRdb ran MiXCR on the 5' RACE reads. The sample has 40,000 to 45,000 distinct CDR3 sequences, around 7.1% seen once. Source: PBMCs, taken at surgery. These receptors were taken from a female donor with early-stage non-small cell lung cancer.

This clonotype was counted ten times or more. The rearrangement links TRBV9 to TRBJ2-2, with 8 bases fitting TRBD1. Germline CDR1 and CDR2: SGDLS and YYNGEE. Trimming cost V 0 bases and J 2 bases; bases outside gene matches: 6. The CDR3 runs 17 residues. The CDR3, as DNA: TGTGCCAGCAGCGTAGGATTAGGACAGGGAAACACCGGGGAGCTGTTTTTT. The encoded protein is CASSVGLGQGNTGELFF.

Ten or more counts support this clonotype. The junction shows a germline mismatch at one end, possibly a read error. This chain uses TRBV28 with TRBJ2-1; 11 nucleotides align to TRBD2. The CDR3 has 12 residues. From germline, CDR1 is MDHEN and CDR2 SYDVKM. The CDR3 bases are TGTGCCAGCAGTTCCCCCGGGACTAGCGGTATCTTC. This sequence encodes CASSSPGTSGIF. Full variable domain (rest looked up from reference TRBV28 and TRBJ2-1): DVKVTQSSRYLVKRTGEKVFLECVQDMDHENMFWYRQDPGLGLRLIYFSYDVKMKEKGDIPEGYSVSREKKERFSLILESASTNQTSMYLCASSSPGTSGIFGPGTRLTVL.

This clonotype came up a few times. This chain's CDR3 is CSARPSGPDTQYF. The CDR3 coding sequence is TGCAGTGCTAGGCCTTCGGGTCCAGATACGCAGTATTTT. This chain connects TRBV20-1 to TRBJ2-3; the D is unclear. With 3 bases removed from V and 4 bases from J, the gap between germline ends came to 11 bases. This CDR3 has 13 residues. Germline V CDR1 and CDR2: DFQATT, SNEGSKA (reference sequence).

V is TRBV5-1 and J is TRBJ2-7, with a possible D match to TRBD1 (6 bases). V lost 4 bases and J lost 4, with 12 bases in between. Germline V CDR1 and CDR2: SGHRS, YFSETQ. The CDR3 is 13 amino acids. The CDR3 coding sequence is TGCGCCAGCAGCACTGGGACAACTTACGAGCAGTACTTC. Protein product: CASSTGTTYEQYF.

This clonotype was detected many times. CDR3: CSARDPATGNSYGYTF. The CDR3 nucleotides read TGCAGTGCTAGAGATCCAGCCACGGGGAACAGCTATGGCTACACCTTC. The rearrangement links TRBV20-1 to TRBJ1-2, with D unclear. Germline CDR1 is DFQATT and CDR2 is SNEGSKA (reference sequence). The CDR3 has 16 amino acids. Trimming left V 0 bases short and J 4 bases short, with 18 bases between.

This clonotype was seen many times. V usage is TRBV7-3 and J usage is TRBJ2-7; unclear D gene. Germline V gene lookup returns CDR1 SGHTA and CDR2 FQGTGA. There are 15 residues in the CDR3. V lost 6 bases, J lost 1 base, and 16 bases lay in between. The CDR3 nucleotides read TGTGCCAGCAGTCAAGGGCCAGGAGAATCCTACGAGCAGTACTTC. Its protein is CASSQGPGESYEQYF.

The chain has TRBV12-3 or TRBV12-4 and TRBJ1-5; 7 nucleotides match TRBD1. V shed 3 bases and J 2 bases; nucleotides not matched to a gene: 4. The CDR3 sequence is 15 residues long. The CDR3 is CASSFRQGGNQPQHF. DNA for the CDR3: TGTGCCAGCAGTTTTCGACAGGGTGGCAATCAGCCCCAGCATTTT.

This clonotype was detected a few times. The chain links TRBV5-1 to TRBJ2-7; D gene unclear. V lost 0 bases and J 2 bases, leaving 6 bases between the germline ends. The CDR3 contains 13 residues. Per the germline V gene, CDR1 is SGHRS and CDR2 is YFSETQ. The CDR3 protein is CASSLGSTYEQYF. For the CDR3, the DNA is TGCGCCAGCAGCTTGGGGAGCACCTACGAGCAGTACTTC.

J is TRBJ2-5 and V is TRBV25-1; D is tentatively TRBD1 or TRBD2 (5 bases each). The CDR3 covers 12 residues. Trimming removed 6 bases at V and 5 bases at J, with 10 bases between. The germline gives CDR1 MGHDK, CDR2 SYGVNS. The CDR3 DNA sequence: TGTGCCAGCAGCTACTGGGGGGAGACCCAGTACTTC. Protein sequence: CASSYWGETQYF.

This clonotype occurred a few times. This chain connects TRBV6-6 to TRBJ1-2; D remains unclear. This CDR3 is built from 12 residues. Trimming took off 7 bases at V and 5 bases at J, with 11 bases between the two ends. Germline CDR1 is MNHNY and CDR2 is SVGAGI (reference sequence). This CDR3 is CASTEDPYGYTF. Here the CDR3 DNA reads TGTGCCAGCACCGAGGACCCGTATGGCTACACCTTC.

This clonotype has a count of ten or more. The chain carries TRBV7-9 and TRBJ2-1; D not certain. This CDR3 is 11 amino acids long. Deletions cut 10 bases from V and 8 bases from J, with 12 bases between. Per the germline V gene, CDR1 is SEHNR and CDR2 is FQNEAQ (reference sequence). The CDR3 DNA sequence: TGTGCCACCCCGGTGTGGGATGAGCAGTTCTTC. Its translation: CATPVWDEQFF.

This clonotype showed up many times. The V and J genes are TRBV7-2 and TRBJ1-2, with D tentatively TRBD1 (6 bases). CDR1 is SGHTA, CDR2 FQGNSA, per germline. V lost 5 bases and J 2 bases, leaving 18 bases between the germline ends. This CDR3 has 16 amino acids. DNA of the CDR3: TGTGCCAGCAGCCGAACTGCCAGGGGAACAAACTATGGCTACACCTTC. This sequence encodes CASSRTARGTNYGYTF.

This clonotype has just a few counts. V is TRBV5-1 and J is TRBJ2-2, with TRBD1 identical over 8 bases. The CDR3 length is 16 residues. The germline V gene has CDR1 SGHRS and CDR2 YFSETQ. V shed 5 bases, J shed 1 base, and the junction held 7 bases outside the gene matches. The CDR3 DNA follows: TGCGCCAGCAGTGCACCCGGGACAGGGAACACCGGGGAGCTGTTTTTT. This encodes CASSAPGTGNTGELFF. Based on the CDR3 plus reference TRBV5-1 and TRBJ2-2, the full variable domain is KAGVTQTPRYLIKTRGQQVTLSCSPISGHRSVSWYQQTPGQGLQFLFEYFSETQRNKGNFPGRFSGRQFSNSRSEMNVSTLELGDSALYLCASSAPGTGNTGELFFGEGSRLTVL.

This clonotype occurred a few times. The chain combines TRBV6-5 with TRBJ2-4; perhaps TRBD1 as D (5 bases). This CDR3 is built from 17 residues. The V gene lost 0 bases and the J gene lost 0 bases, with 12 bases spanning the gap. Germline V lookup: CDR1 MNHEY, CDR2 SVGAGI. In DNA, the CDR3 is TGTGCCAGCAGTTACTCGAGACAGAGTCTAGCCAAAAACATTCAGTACTTC. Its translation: CASSYSRQSLAKNIQYF.

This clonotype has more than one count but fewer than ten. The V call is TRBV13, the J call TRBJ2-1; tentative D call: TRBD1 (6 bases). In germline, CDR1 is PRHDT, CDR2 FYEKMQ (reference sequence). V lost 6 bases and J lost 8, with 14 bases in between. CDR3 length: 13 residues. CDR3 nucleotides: TGTGCCAGCAGGCGGGCAGGGACATATGAGCAGTTCTTC. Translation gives CASRRAGTYEQFF.

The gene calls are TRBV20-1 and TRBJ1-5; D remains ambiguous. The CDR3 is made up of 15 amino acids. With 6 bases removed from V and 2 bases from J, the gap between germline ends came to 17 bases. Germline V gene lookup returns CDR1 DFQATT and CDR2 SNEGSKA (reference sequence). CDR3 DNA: TGCAGTGCGCGTCACCCCTCTAGGGGCAATCAGCCCCAGCATTTT. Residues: CSARHPSRGNQPQHF.

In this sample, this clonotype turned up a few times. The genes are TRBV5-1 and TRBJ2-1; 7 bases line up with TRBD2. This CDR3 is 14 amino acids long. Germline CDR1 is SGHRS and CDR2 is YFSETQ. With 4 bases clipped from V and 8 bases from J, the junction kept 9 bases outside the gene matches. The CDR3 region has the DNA TGCGCCAGCAGCATCGGGACTACGTCCGATGAGCAGTTCTTC. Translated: CASSIGTTSDEQFF.

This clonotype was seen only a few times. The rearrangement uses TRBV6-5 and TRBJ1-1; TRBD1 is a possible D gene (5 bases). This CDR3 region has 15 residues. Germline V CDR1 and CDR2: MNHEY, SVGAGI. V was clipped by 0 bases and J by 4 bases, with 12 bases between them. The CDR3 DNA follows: TGTGCCAGCAGTTACTCGAGGGGCTGGACCACTGAAGCTTTCTTT. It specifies CASSYSRGWTTEAFF.

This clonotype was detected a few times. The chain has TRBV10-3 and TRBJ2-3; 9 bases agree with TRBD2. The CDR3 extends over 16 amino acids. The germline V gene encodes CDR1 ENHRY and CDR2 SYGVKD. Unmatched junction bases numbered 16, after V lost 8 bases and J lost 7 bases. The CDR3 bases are TGTGCCATCGCGAGTAGCGGGGGCCCTCCACACCATACGCAGTATTTT. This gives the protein CAIASSGGPPHHTQYF.

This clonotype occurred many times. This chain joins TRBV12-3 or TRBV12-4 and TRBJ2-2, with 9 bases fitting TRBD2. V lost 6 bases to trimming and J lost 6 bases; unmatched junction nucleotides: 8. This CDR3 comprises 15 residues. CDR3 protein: CASSWRGLASGELFF. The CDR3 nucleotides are TGTGCCAGCAGCTGGCGGGGACTAGCCTCCGGGGAGCTGTTTTTT.

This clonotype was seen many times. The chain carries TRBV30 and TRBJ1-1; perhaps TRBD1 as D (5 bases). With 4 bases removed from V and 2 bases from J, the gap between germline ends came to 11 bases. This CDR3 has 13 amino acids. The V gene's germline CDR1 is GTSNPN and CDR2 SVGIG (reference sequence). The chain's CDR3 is CAWTRQPNTEAFF. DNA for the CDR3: TGTGCCTGGACTAGACAGCCTAACACTGAAGCTTTCTTT.

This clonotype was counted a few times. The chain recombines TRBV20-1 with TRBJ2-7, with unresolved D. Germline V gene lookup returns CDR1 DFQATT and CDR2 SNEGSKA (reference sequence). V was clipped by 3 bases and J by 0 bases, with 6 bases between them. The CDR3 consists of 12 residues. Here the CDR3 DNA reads TGCAGTGCTAGGCCTAGCTCCTACGAGCAGTACTTC. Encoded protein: CSARPSSYEQYF.

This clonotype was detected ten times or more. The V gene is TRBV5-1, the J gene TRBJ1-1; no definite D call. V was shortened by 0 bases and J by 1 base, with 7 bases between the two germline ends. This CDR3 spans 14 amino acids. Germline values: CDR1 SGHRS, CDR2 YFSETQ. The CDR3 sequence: CASSLVPGNTEAFF. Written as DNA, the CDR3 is TGCGCCAGCAGCTTGGTTCCGGGGAACACTGAAGCTTTCTTT.

This chain's CDR3 is CASSLGTSGDYEQYF. DNA for the CDR3: TGTGCCAGCAGTTTAGGAACTAGCGGGGACTACGAGCAGTACTTC. The V and J genes are TRBV28 and TRBJ2-7; the match to TRBD2 covers 10 bases. Germline V gene lookup returns CDR1 MDHEN and CDR2 SYDVKM. There are 15 residues in the CDR3. Unmatched junction bases numbered 4, after V lost 2 bases and J lost 3 bases.

In DNA, the CDR3 is TGTGCCAGCAGACTGACTAGCCTCTACACCGGGGAGCTGTTTTTT. Translating gives CASRLTSLYTGELFF. The chain uses TRBV7-2 and TRBJ2-2; 7 bases match TRBD2. This CDR3 contains 15 residues. CDR1 SGHTA and CDR2 FQGNSA come from the germline V gene. J lost 3 bases, V lost 6 bases, and 7 bases had no gene match.

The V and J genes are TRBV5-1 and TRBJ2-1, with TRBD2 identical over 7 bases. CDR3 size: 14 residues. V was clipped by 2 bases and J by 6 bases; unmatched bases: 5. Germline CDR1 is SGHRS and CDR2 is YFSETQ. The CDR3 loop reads CASSLGTNSNEQFF. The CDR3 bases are TGCGCCAGCAGCTTAGGGACTAACTCCAATGAGCAGTTCTTC.

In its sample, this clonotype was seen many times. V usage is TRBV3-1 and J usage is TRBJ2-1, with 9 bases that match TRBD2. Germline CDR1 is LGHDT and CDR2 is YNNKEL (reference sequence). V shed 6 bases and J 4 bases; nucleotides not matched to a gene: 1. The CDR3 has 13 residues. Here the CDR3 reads CASRTSGYNEQFF. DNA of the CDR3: TGTGCCAGCAGGACTAGCGGATACAATGAGCAGTTCTTC.

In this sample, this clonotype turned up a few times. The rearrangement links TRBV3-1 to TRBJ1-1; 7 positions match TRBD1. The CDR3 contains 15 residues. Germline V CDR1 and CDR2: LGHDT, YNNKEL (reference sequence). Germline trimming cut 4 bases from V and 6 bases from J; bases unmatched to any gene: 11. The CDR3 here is CASSLALQGSSEAFF. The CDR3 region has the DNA TGTGCCAGCAGCCTCGCGTTACAGGGGTCTTCTGAAGCTTTCTTT.

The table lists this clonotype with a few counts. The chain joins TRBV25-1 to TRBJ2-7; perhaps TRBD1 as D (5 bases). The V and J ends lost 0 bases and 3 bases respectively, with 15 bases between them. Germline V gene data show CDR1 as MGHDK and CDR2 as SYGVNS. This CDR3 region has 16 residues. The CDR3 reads CASSEYPRKQGYEQYF. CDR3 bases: TGTGCCAGCAGTGAATATCCACGAAAGCAGGGCTACGAGCAGTACTTC.

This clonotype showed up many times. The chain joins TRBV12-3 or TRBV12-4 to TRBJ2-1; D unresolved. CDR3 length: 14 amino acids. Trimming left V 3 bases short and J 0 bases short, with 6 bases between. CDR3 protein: CASSFSGSYNEQFF. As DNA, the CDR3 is TGTGCCAGCAGTTTTTCGGGCTCCTACAATGAGCAGTTCTTC.

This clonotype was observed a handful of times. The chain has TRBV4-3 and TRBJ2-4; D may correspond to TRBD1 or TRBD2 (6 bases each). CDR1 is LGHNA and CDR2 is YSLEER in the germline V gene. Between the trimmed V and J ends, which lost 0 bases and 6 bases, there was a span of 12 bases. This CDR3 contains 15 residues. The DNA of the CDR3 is TGCGCCAGCAGCCAAGATGGCAGGGGAGGAAACATTCAGTACTTC. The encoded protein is CASSQDGRGGNIQYF.

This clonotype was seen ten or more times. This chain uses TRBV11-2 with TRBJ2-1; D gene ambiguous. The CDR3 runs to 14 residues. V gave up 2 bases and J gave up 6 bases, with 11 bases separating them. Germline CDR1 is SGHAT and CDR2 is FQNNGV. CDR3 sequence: CASSLSSSINEQFF. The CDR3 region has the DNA TGTGCCAGCAGCTTATCCTCGAGCATCAATGAGCAGTTCTTC.